This TCR beta chain is from a study of T cell responses to AZD1222 COVID-19 vaccine. With regard to this clone: Its antigen remains unidentified.

Germline V CDR1 and CDR2: SGHTS, YDEGEE. With 0 bases removed from V and 0 bases from J, the gap between germline ends came to 9 bases. The length of the CDR3 is 15 residues. Using immunoSEQ multiplex PCR, the repertoire was profiled, and TCRdb retains in-frame clones only, with some absent. This sample has approximately 67,000 clones; about four fifths occur once, and the top ten carry under 8.5%. Study findings and constraints: A mostly white British donor set with more females was recruited, and clonal diversity was possibly underestimated.

The TCR was taken from an adult who received the AZD1222 COVID-19 vaccine. The rearrangement uses TRBV5-8 and TRBJ1-2; perhaps TRBD1 as D (5 bases). This specimen was peripheral blood, taken 28 days after the second AZD1222 dose. As DNA, the CDR3 is TGTGCCAGCAGCTTGGAACAGGCGACTAACTATGGCTACACCTTC. Translation gives CASSLEQATNYGYTF.